Listed below are T cell receptor beta chains from one sample, sequenced in a study of spatial heterogeneity in lung cancer. MiXCR, run by TCRdb on the 5' RACE reads, gives a single entry per CDR3 protein. Of about 15,000 distinct CDR3 sequences in the sample, around 6.6% were seen once. Sequencing was performed on lung tumor tissue, taken at surgery. These receptors were obtained from a male donor with early-stage non-small cell lung cancer. Both conserved end residues are part of each CDR3. Fields, in order: J gene, CDR3 length, V gene, CDR3 protein.

>TRBJ1-2|14|TRBV2
CASTPGVLTNGYTF
>TRBJ1-5|13|TRBV7-2
CASSATTDQPQHF
>TRBJ1-1|13|TRBV3-1
CASRQGWNTEAFF
>TRBJ2-1|14|TRBV6-5
CASSRETGANEQFF
>TRBJ2-2|15|TRBV6-5
CASSYSRAESGELFF
>TRBJ2-1|15|TRBV7-8
CASSLASHRLGEQFF
>TRBJ1-1|13|TRBV7-9
CASSRDFRTEAFF
>TRBJ1-2|15|TRBV6-2/TRBV6-3
CASSPGQPWGYGYTF
>TRBJ2-3|17|TRBV12-3/TRBV12-4
CATRPQLAGGPPDTQYF
>TRBJ2-1|12|TRBV5-8
CASSPRSNEQFF
>TRBJ1-4|15|TRBV14
CASSPRTEFREKLFF
>TRBJ1-1|14|TRBV6-5
CASRDPGRGPEAFF
>TRBJ1-6|12|TRBV7-2
CASSLDRSPLHF
>TRBJ1-2|14|TRBV4-1
CASSHTGTSGGYTF
>TRBJ1-5|16|TRBV6-2/TRBV6-3
CASSYASSYSNQPQHF
>TRBJ2-2|14|TRBV30
CAWDGQGVTGELFF
>TRBJ2-6|14|TRBV18
CASSPSSGANVLTF
>TRBJ2-5|11|TRBV29-1
CSIYLLETQYF
>TRBJ2-7|15|TRBV5-1
CASSFGGLSRSEQYF
>TRBJ2-1|14|TRBV5-5
CASSLRPALNEQFF
>TRBJ2-1|12|TRBV20-1
CSARDVTPEQFF
>TRBJ1-5|13|TRBV7-9
CASAGGSNQPQHF
>TRBJ2-7|14|TRBV7-9
CASSRRDSLYEQYF
>TRBJ2-4|13|TRBV20-1
CSARDRNGNIQYF
>TRBJ1-5|13|TRBV25-1
CASSEGMAQPQHF
>TRBJ1-4|15|TRBV20-1
CSARDPVSNNEKLFF
>TRBJ2-2|15|TRBV5-1
CASSQGGLNTGELFF
>TRBJ2-1|16|TRBV7-3
CASSLVRGSSYNEQFF
>TRBJ2-5|12|TRBV18
CASSAQTETQYF
>TRBJ1-1|13|TRBV7-8
CASSSTRQGGAFF
>TRBJ1-5|16|TRBV20-1
CSAPGGTQNSNQPQHF
>TRBJ1-2|12|TRBV6-2/TRBV6-3
CASSLGVSGYTF
>TRBJ2-5|15|TRBV7-8
CASSPGYRDSETQYF
>TRBJ1-2|14|TRBV4-3
CASSQELGIRGYTF
>TRBJ2-5|14|TRBV5-6
CPSSFRGGAKTQYF
>TRBJ2-2|14|TRBV30
CAWSPGRGTGELFF
>TRBJ2-3|15|TRBV20-1
CSAYGTSGSTDTQYF
>TRBJ2-1|13|TRBV3-1
CASSQVLLNEQFF
>TRBJ2-3|16|TRBV5-4
CASSPRTSGFGDTQYF
>TRBJ1-2|11|TRBV6-2/TRBV6-3
CASSSGYGYTF
>TRBJ2-1|11|TRBV20-1
CSAPQGSEQFF
>TRBJ1-4|18|TRBV6-1
CASSARTGVDRANEKLFF
>TRBJ1-2|14|TRBV6-5
CASSYPWTVYGYTF